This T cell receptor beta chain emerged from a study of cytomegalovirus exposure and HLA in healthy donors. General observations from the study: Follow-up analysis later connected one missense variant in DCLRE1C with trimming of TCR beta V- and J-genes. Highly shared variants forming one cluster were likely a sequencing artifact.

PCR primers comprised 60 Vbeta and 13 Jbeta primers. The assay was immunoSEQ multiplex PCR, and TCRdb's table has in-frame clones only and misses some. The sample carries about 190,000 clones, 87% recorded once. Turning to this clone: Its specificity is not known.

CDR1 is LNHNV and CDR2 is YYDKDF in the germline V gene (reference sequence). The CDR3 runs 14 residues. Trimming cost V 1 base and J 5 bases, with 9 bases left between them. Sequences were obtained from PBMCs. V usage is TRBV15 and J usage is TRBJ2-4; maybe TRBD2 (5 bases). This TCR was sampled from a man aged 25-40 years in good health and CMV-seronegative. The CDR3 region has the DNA TGTGCCACCAGCAGAGTTGGGAGCGAAAACATTCAGTACTTC. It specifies CATSRVGSENIQYF.